Below are 30 T cell receptor beta chains sequenced from a single sample in a study of tumor and adjacent non-tumor tissue in lung cancer. This sample's RNA came from whole unsorted tissue. TCRbeta libraries were built with three rounds of nested PCR, modified from ARM-PCR. Each CDR3 protein gets one entry after TCRdb re-called the multiplex PCR reads with MiXCR. The table includes fewer than 100,000 distinct CDR3 sequences, roughly two thirds detected once. Material for sequencing was lung tumor tissue. The source of these receptors is a woman aged 40-49 years with non-small cell lung cancer.

The chain carries TRBV5-5 and TRBJ2-6; 11 nucleotides line up with TRBD2. The trim removed 0 bases at V and 8 bases at J, leaving 10 bases unmatched. Germline V lookup: CDR1 SGHKS, CDR2 YYEKEE (reference sequence). The CDR3 covers 18 residues. The CDR3 DNA reads TGTGCCAGCAGCTTGGTTAGCGGGAGGGATTTCGGGACCAACGTCCTGACTTTC. This sequence encodes CASSLVSGRDFGTNVLTF.

The V and J genes are TRBV4-1 and TRBJ2-7; 8 nucleotides line up with TRBD1. CDR1 is MGHRA, CDR2 YSYEKL, per germline. The CDR3 spans 14 residues. Here the CDR3 reads CFSSQRTGTYEQYF. The CDR3, as DNA: TGCTTCAGCAGCCAGAGGACAGGGACCTACGAGCAGTACTTC.

Remarks on this clonotype: One junction end does not reproduce the germline sequence, and a read error may be involved. The CDR3 loop reads CDSSLSTWVVSYNEQFF. The DNA for the CDR3 is TGTGACAGCAGCTTATCGACATGGGTAGTCTCCTACAATGAGCAGTTCTTC. This chain connects TRBV11-2 to TRBJ2-1, with unresolved D. The CDR3 covers 17 residues. The germline V gene encodes CDR1 SGHAT and CDR2 FQNNGV.

Of note for this clonotype: This likely comes from a read error, as the CDR3 has no conserved phenylalanine or tryptophan at its end. The DNA is left out, because the CDR3 cannot be placed on it with certainty; the CDR3 is given as TCRdb lists it. V is TRBV4-1 and J is TRBJ1-2. In germline, CDR1 is MGHRA, CDR2 YSYEKL. From its first to its last residue, the CDR3 has 15 amino acids. Here the CDR3 reads CASSQGPRDYYGYII.

This clonotype was seen a single time. A much larger clone lies a single base off, so this may be a read error. CDR3 sequence (DNA): TGCAGTGCTAGTCACAAATATTTAAACTATGGCTACACCTTC. Residues: CSASHKYLNYGYTF. The gene calls are TRBV20-1 and TRBJ1-2; D not certain. This CDR3 is built from 14 residues. CDR1 is DFQATT and CDR2 is SNEGSKA in the germline V gene (reference sequence). V lost 3 bases, J lost 2 bases, and 13 bases lay in between.

This clonotype was seen once. This CDR3 is CASSYHPPGHGYSPLHF. CDR3 in DNA: TGTGCCAGCAGCTATCATCCCCCGGGACACGGTTATTCACCCCTCCACTTT. The genes are TRBV21-1 and TRBJ1-6; the table assigns TRBD1, which was not confirmed against the DNA. TRBV21-1 is shown as a pseudogene. There are 17 residues in the CDR3.

This clonotype was recorded many times. The V gene is TRBV5-1, the J gene TRBJ2-3; TRBD1 matches 8 bases. CDR1 and CDR2 from the germline V gene are SGHRS and YFSETQ. V gave up 1 base and J gave up 5 bases; unmatched junction bases: 6. The CDR3 runs to 15 residues. CDR3 sequence reads: CASSLHGQGRDTQYF. As DNA, the CDR3 is TGCGCCAGCAGCTTGCACGGACAGGGTAGAGATACGCAGTATTTT. Based on the CDR3 plus reference TRBV5-1 and TRBJ2-3, the full variable domain is KAGVTQTPRYLIKTRGQQVTLSCSPISGHRSVSWYQQTPGQGLQFLFEYFSETQRNKGNFPGRFSGRQFSNSRSEMNVSTLELGDSALYLCASSLHGQGRDTQYFGPGTRLTVL.

This clonotype was recorded many times. The chain has TRBV7-9 and TRBJ1-2; D is unclear. The CDR3 covers 13 residues. V gave up 3 bases and J gave up 5 bases, with 10 bases separating them. Germline loops: CDR1 SEHNR, CDR2 FQNEAQ (reference sequence). The CDR3 DNA sequence: TGTGCCAGCAGCTTTGGACGGCTGTATGGCTACACCTTC. Protein sequence: CASSFGRLYGYTF.

By proportion, this clonotype is medium-sized. The gene calls are TRBV29-1 and TRBJ2-3, with 12 bases matching TRBD2. The germline V gene has CDR1 SQVTM and CDR2 ANQGSEA. Trimming removed 8 bases from V and 4 bases from J; junction bases left unmatched: 16. This CDR3 has 17 amino acids. DNA of the CDR3: TGCAGCCCAATTGGGCCAGGACTAGCGGGGTCCTCAGATACGCAGTATTTT. Its translation: CSPIGPGLAGSSDTQYF.

A note on this clonotype: This may come from a read error, since a much larger clone is one base off. The rearrangement joins TRBV20-1 to TRBJ2-3; D is perhaps TRBD2 (6 bases). This CDR3 is built from 15 residues. Germline CDR1 reads DFQATT; CDR2 reads SNEGSKA (reference sequence). V was pared by 4 bases and J by 0 bases, with 14 bases between. CDR3 in amino acids: CSAIVAGTSTDTQYF. In DNA, the CDR3 is TGCAGTGCTATAGTCGCGGGAACTAGCACAGATACGCAGTATTTT.

This rearrangement joins TRBV19 to TRBJ2-1; the D gene is possibly TRBD2 (5 bases). The CDR3 covers 13 residues. V lost 3 bases and J 6 bases, leaving 9 bases between the germline ends. The germline V gene has CDR1 LNHDA and CDR2 SQIVND (reference sequence). The CDR3 protein is CASSMAGGNEQFF. Written as DNA, the CDR3 is TGTGCCAGTAGTATGGCGGGCGGCAATGAGCAGTTCTTC.

Worth noting for this clonotype: At one end the junction does not follow the germline gene, possibly because of a read error. The gene calls are TRBV7-9 and TRBJ2-1; 7 bases are a match to TRBD2. The CDR3 sequence is 12 residues long. Germline lookup yields CDR1 SEHNR and CDR2 FQNEAQ (reference sequence). CDR3 sequence (DNA): TGTACCAGCAGCTTAGCGGGTAATGAGCAGTTCTTC. This gives the protein CTSSLAGNEQFF.

As regards this clonotype: One end of the junction fails to match germline, which may point to a read error. The chain combines TRBV14 with TRBJ2-5; D unclear. This CDR3 spans 15 amino acids. Germline CDR1 reads SGHDN; CDR2 reads FVKESK. The CDR3 DNA reads TGTGCCAGCAGCCAAGATGGCGACCGACAAGATACCCAGTACTTC. It specifies CASSQDGDRQDTQYF.

On this clonotype itself: One end of the junction varies from germline; a read error may be responsible. The CDR3 bases are TGTGCCTGCAGCAAGACACTAGCTGCACTGTATAATGAGCAGTTTTTC. It encodes CACSKTLAALYNEQFF. The V gene is TRBV11-2, the J gene TRBJ2-1; D is perhaps TRBD2 (6 bases). CDR3 size: 16 residues. Germline CDR1 reads SGHAT; CDR2 reads FQNNGV. Filled out from reference TRBV11-2 and TRBJ2-1, the complete variable domain reads EAGVAQSPRYKIIEKRQSVAFWCNPISGHATLYWYQQILGQGPKLLIQFQNNGVVDDSQLPKDRFSAERLKGVDSTLKIQPAKLEDSAVYLCACSKTLAALYNEQFFGPGTRLTVL.

As concerns this clonotype: An end of the junction does not agree with germline; a read error may underlie this. The chain is built from TRBV11-2 and TRBJ2-1; weak D call: TRBD2 (6 bases). The CDR3 runs 14 residues. Looked up from germline, CDR1 is SGHAT and CDR2 is FQNNGV. CDR3 bases: TGTGTCAGCAGCATCCCGGGAGCCGTGGGTGAGCAATTCTTC. This sequence encodes CVSSIPGAVGEQFF.

V usage is TRBV29-1 and J usage is TRBJ1-4; possibly TRBD1 for D (5 bases). Germline V gene data show CDR1 as SQVTM and CDR2 as ANQGSEA. The CDR3 contains 14 residues. The DNA for the CDR3 is TGCAACGGGGGTCGAGGGATTGTAAATGAAAAACTGTTTTTT. It encodes CNGGRGIVNEKLFF.

Details on this clonotype: This may stem from a read error, because a much larger clone lies one nucleotide away. This sequence joins TRBV5-4 and TRBJ2-1, with TRBD1 matching over 8 bases. CDR1 is SGHNT, CDR2 YYREEE, per germline (reference sequence). The CDR3 covers 15 residues. CDR3 residues: CTSSRPQGAYNEQFF. Here the CDR3 DNA reads TGTACCAGCAGCCGCCCGCAGGGGGCATACAATGAGCAGTTCTTC.

The chain is built from TRBV11-2 and TRBJ2-7; 7 nucleotides match TRBD1. V trimming: 2 bases; J trimming: 6 bases; junction bases outside the gene matches: 10. CDR3 length equals 15 residues. Germline V gene sequence: CDR1 SGHAT, CDR2 FQNNGV. Written as DNA, the CDR3 is TGTGCCAGCAGCTTACCTCGGGACAGTCAACTCGAGCAGTACTTC. Residues: CASSLPRDSQLEQYF.

The gene calls are TRBV14 and TRBJ1-5, with TRBD1 as a possible D gene (5 bases). The CDR3 contains 21 residues. Germline V gives CDR1 SGHDN, CDR2 FVKESK. The V end was cut by 0 bases, the J end by 16 bases, with 40 bases between. In DNA, the CDR3 is TGTGCCAGCAGCCAAGAACCAGACAGATCTGTTTTAATTATCCCCGGTCAGCTCCAACATTTT. This translates into CASSQEPDRSVLIIPGQLQHF.

This clonotype was detected only a few times. This chain links TRBV15 with TRBJ2-7; tentatively, D is TRBD1 (6 bases). V gave up 0 bases and J gave up 3 bases, with 12 bases separating them. The CDR3 length is 15 residues. From germline, CDR1 is LNHNV and CDR2 YYDKDF (reference sequence). CDR3 sequence (DNA): TGTGCCACCAGCAGAGAGGGGGCTTCGAGCTACGAGCAGTACTTC. Residues: CATSREGASSYEQYF.

Worth noting for this clonotype: Sequence at one end of the junction differs from germline and may be a read error. V and J are TRBV5-5 and TRBJ1-6, with D unclear. This CDR3 spans 14 amino acids. In germline, CDR1 is SGHKS, CDR2 YYEKEE (reference sequence). Here the CDR3 DNA reads TGTGCCATCAGCTTTTCAGGTGATAATCCACCACTCAACTTT. Translating it yields CAISFSGDNPPLNF.

This clonotype was counted ten times or more. The germline gene is not matched at one end of the junction; a read error may be the cause. The chain is built from TRBV6-1 and TRBJ1-3, with a weak D call TRBD1 (6 bases). The CDR3 loop spans 15 amino acids. The V gene's germline CDR1 is MNHNS and CDR2 SASEGT. CDR3 protein: CASSEAQGAGNTIYF. CDR3 DNA sequence: TGTGCCAGCAGCGAAGCACAGGGAGCTGGAAACACCATATATTTT.

The V gene is TRBV5-1, the J gene TRBJ2-2, with 9 nucleotides matching TRBD2. The CDR3 consists of 16 residues. Germline-derived CDR1 and CDR2 are SGHRS and YFSETQ. V shed 4 bases, J shed 9 bases, and the junction held 13 bases outside the gene matches. The CDR3 coding sequence is TGCGCCAGCAGCCGCCCGTCTAGCGGGACAGCCCGGGAGCTGTTTTTT. Protein: CASSRPSSGTARELFF.

V usage is TRBV11-2 and J usage is TRBJ2-2, with 11 positions matching TRBD2. Germline lookup yields CDR1 SGHAT and CDR2 FQNNGV. The CDR3 runs to 18 residues. Losses at the gene ends were 7 bases for V and 2 bases for J; bases not matched to a gene: 12. CDR3 DNA: TGTGCCAGCATACCTCTGGGTAGCGGGAGGGCCAACACCGGGGAGCTGTTTTTT. As protein: CASIPLGSGRANTGELFF.

The chain is built from TRBV7-8 and TRBJ1-2; perhaps TRBD1 as D (5 bases). Between the trimmed V and J ends, which lost 7 bases and 4 bases, there was a span of 13 bases. This CDR3 has 13 amino acids. Per the germline V gene, CDR1 is SGHVS and CDR2 is FQNEAQ. This CDR3 is CASMSGMRYGYTF. CDR3 bases: TGTGCCAGCATGTCAGGGATGCGCTATGGCTACACCTTC.

This chain links TRBV6-6 with TRBJ2-1; D might be TRBD1 (6 bases). V was pared by 2 bases and J by 6 bases, with 23 bases between. The CDR3 totals 18 residues. Per germline, CDR1 MNHNY and CDR2 SVGAGI (reference sequence). The CDR3 bases are TGTGCCAGCAGTTACCAAAAGAGAGCCGGGACACCCTGCAATGAGCAGTTCTTC. Translating it yields CASSYQKRAGTPCNEQFF.

In regard to this clonotype: This may be a read error: a much more frequent sequence differs by one nucleotide. The gene calls are TRBV20-1 and TRBJ2-1; perhaps TRBD1 as D (6 bases). V was cut by 5 bases and J by 8 bases, with 16 bases left in between. The V gene's germline CDR1 is DFQATT and CDR2 SNEGSKA (reference sequence). The CDR3 is 13 residues long. The CDR3 DNA reads TGCAGTGCTGGGGACATGGGATTCCATGAGCAGTTCTTC. As protein: CSAGDMGFHEQFF.

This clonotype is a singleton in its sample. This chain joins TRBV11-3 and TRBJ1-1; D may be TRBD1 (6 bases). The V gene's germline CDR1 is SGHNT and CDR2 YENEEA. The CDR3 consists of 13 residues. CDR3 in amino acids: CNSTRTANTEAFF. Written as DNA, the CDR3 is TGTAACAGCACCAGGACAGCTAACACTGAAGCTTTCTTT.

On this clonotype: Germline and junction disagree at one end, which may indicate a read error. The chain combines TRBV12-3 or TRBV12-4 with TRBJ2-3, with 9 nucleotides matching TRBD1. The CDR3 extends over 14 amino acids. CDR3: CASRWDRDGDMQYF. Written as DNA, the CDR3 is TGTGCCAGCAGGTGGGACAGGGACGGAGATATGCAGTATTTT.

This clonotype was observed once. The rearrangement uses TRBV20-1 and TRBJ2-3, with 7 bases matching TRBD2. The CDR3 spans 13 residues. The V segment lost 7 bases and the J segment 6 bases; nucleotides outside the gene matches: 10. CDR1 and CDR2 from the germline V gene are DFQATT and SNEGSKA (reference sequence). In nucleotides, the CDR3 is TGCAGTGTCCAACTGGGGGGGAAGGATACGCAGTATTTT. Translated: CSVQLGGKDTQYF.